This T cell receptor (beta chain) was recovered during a study of blood T cell repertoires in COVID-19. Whole-study context: Samples taken during acute and convalescent COVID-19 were collected in the United States, Italy and Spain. PBMCs, B-cell-depleted T cells, or T cells provided the cDNA or gDNA that made up the material.

CDR1 SGHTA and CDR2 FQGNSA come from the germline V gene. Between the trimmed V and J ends, which lost 2 bases and 4 bases, there was a span of 9 bases. CDR3 size: 14 residues. Patients from Seattle were sampled longitudinally, starting during active infection. Study processing details: Amplification from reference gene primers served as the basis for estimated nucleated cell counts. Sequencing was performed with immunoSEQ multiplex PCR; in TCRdb, only in-frame clones are kept and a portion is missing. V and J calls and clone size are given by that table; D and trimming were obtained from the DNA. The table includes about 210,000 clones, 82% detected once.

The rearrangement uses TRBV7-2 and TRBJ1-5; D remains ambiguous. This TCR came from an older woman with COVID-19, enrolled during active disease. The sequencing sample was made of peripheral blood. CDR3 region: CASSLNNGNQPQHF. Written as DNA, the CDR3 is TGTGCCAGCAGCTTAAATAACGGGAATCAGCCCCAGCATTTT.